The clone carrying this T cell receptor beta chain was seen only a few times. A junction end diverges from the germline sequence, so it may reflect a read error. The record originates from a study of blood T cell repertoires in COVID-19. The CDR3 consists of 15 residues. Germline CDR1 is SSHAT and CDR2 is FNYEAQ (reference sequence). TCRdb's copy holds only in-frame clones and misses some; the assay was immunoSEQ multiplex PCR. The sample shows 95,000 to 130,000 clones, 90% of them seen only once. The sequence derives from a human donor with active COVID-19. The donor label of this sample is uncertain. Sequenced material: peripheral blood. This sequence joins TRBV7-7 and TRBJ2-3, with a possible D match to TRBD2 (5 bases). The CDR3 region is CASSLAPRGADTQYF. As DNA, the CDR3 is TGTGCTAGCAGCTTAGCTCCTCGGGGTGCAGATACGCAGTATTTT. Combining the CDR3 with reference TRBV7-7 and TRBJ2-3 gives the whole variable domain GAGVSQSPRYKVTKRGQDVTLRCDPISSHATLYWYQQALGQGPEFLTYFNYEAQPDKSGLPSDRFSAERPEGSISTLTIQRTEQRDSAMYRCASSLAPRGADTQYFGPGTRLTVL.